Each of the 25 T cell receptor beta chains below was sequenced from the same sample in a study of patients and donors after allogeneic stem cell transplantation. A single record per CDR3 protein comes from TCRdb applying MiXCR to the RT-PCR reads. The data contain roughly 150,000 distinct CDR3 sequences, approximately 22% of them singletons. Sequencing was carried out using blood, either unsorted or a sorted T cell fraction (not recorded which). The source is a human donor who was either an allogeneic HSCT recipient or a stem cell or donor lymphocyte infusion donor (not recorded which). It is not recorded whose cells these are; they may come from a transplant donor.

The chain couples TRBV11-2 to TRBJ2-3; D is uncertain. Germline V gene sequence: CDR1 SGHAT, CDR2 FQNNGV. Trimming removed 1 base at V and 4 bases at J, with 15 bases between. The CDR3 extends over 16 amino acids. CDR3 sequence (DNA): TGTGCCAGCAGCTTAGTAGGTAGCCTGGGCGCAGATACGCAGTATTTT. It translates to CASSLVGSLGADTQYF. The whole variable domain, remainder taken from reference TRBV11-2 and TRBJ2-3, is EAGVAQSPRYKIIEKRQSVAFWCNPISGHATLYWYQQILGQGPKLLIQFQNNGVVDDSQLPKDRFSAERLKGVDSTLKIQPAKLEDSAVYLCASSLVGSLGADTQYFGPGTRLTVL.

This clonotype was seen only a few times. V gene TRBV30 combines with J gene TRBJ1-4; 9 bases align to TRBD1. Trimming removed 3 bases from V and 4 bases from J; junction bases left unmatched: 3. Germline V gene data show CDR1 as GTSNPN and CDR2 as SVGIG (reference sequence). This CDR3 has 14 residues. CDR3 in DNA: TGTGCCTGGAGCAAGACAGGGGGTAATGAAAAACTGTTTTTT. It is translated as CAWSKTGGNEKLFF. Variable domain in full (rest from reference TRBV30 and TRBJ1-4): SQTIHQWPATLVQPVGSPLSLECTVEGTSNPNLYWYRQAAGRGLQLLFYSVGIGQISSEVPQNLSASRPQDRQFILSSKKLLLSDSGFYLCAWSKTGGNEKLFFGSGTQLSVL.

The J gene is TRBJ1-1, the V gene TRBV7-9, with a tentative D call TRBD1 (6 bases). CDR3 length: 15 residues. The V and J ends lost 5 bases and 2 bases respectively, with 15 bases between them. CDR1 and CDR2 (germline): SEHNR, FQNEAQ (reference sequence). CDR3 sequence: CASSGGQGGNTEAFF. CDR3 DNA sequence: TGTGCCAGCAGCGGGGGGCAGGGAGGTAACACTGAAGCTTTCTTT.

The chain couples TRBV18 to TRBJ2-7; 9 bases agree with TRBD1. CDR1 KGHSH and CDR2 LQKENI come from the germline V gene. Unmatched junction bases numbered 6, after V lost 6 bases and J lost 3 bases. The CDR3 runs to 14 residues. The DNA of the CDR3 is TGTGCCAGCTCTCGAGGACAGGGGTACTACGAGCAGTACTTC. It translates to CASSRGQGYYEQYF.

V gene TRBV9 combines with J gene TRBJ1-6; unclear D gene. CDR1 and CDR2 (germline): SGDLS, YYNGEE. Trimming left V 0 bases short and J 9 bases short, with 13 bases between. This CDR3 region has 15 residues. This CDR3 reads CASSVVEGRGSPLHF. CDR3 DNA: TGTGCCAGCAGCGTAGTTGAAGGGCGTGGTTCACCCCTCCACTTT.

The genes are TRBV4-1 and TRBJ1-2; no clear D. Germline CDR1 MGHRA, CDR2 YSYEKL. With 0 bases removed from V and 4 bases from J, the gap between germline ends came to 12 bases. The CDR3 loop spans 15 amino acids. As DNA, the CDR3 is TGCGCCAGCAGCCAAGAACCAGCGGATTCCTATGGCTACACCTTC. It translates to CASSQEPADSYGYTF.

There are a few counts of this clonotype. As DNA, the CDR3 is TGTGCCAGCAGTTCAGTTACGGGCTACGAGCAGTACTTC. Its protein is CASSSVTGYEQYF. This rearrangement joins TRBV12-3 or TRBV12-4 to TRBJ2-7; D gene uncertain. The V and J ends lost 4 bases and 3 bases respectively, with 10 bases between them. This CDR3 is built from 13 residues.

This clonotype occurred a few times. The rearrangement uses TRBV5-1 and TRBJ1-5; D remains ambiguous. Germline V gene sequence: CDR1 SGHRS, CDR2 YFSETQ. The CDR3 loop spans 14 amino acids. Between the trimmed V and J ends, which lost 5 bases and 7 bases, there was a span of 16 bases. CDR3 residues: CASRPGMEWQPQHF. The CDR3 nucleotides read TGCGCCAGCAGACCCGGTATGGAATGGCAGCCCCAGCATTTT.

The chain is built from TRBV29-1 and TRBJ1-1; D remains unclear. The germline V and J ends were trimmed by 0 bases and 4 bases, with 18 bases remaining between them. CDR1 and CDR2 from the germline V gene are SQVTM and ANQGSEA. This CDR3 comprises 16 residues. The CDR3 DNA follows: TGCAGCGTTGAAGACACAGTGGACTACGTCGGCACTGAAGCTTTCTTT. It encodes CSVEDTVDYVGTEAFF.

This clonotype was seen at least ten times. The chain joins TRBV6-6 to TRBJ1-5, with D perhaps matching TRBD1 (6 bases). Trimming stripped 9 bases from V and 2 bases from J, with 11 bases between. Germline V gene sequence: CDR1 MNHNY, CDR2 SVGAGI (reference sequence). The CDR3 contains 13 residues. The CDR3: CASLDSGNQPQHF. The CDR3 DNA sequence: TGTGCCAGTCTGGACAGCGGCAATCAGCCCCAGCATTTT.

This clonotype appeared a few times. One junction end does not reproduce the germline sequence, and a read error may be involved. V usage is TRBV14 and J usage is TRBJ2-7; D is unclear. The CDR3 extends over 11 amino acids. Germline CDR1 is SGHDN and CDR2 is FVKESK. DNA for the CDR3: TGTGCCAGCAGCCACACTCTACTAAAGTTCTTC. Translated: CASSHTLLKFF. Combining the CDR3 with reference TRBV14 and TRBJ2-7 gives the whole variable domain EAGVTQFPSHSVIEKGQTVTLRCDPISGHDNLYWYRRVMGKEIKFLLHFVKESKQDESGMPNNRFLAERTGGTYSTLKVQPAELEDSGVYFCASSHTLLKFFGPGTRLTVT.

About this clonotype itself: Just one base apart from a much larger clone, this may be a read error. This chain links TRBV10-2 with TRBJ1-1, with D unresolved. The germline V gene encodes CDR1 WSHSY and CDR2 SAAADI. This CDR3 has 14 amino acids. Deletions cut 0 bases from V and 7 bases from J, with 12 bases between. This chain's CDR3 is CASSESYKPNEAFF. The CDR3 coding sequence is TGCGCCAGCAGTGAGTCGTACAAGCCGAATGAAGCTTTCTTT.

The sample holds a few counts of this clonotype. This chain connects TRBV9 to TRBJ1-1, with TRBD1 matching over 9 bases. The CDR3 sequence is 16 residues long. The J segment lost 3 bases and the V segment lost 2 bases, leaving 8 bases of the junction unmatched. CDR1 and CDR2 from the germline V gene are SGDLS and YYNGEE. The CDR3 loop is CASSVPRDRADTEAFF. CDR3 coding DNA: TGTGCCAGCAGCGTCCCCCGGGACAGGGCCGACACTGAAGCTTTCTTT.

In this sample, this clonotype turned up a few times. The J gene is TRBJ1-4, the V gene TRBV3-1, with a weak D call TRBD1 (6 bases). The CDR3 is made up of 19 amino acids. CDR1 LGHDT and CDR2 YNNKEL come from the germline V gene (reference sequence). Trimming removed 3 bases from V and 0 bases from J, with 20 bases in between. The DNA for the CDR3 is TGTGCCAGCAGCCATACCTCAGGGGACCTACTTGCAACTAATGAAAAACTGTTTTTT. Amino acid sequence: CASSHTSGDLLATNEKLFF.

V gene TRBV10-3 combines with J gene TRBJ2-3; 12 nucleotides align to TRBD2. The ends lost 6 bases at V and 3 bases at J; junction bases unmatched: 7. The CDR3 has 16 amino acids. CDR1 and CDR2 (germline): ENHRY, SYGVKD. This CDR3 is CAISTGLAGTTDTQYF. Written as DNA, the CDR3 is TGTGCCATCAGCACCGGACTAGCGGGAACAACAGATACGCAGTATTTT.

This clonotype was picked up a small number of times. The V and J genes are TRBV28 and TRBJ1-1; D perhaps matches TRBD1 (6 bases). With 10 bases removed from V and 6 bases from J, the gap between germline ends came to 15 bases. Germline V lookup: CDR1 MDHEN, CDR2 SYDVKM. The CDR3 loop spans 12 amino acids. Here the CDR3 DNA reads TGTGCCACCTGGGACAACCCGTCTGAAGCTTTCTTT. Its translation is CATWDNPSEAFF.

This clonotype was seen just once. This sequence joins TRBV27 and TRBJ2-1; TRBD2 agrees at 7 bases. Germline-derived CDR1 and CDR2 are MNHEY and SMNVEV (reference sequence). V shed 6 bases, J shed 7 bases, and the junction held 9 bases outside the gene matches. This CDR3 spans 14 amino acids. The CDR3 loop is CASSPFIAGNEQFF. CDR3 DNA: TGTGCCAGCAGCCCCTTTATAGCGGGTAATGAGCAGTTCTTC.

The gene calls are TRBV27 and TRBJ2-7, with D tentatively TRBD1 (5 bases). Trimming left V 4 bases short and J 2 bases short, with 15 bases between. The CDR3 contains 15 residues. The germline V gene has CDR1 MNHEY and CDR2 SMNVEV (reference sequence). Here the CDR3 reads CASSSPGREAYEQYF. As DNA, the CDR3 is TGTGCCAGCAGTTCCCCGGGCAGGGAAGCCTACGAGCAGTACTTC.

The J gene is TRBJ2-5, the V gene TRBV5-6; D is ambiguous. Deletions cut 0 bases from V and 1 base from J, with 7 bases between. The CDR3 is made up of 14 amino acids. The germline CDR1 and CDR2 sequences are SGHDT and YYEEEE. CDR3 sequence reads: CASSLVSPQETQYF. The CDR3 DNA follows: TGTGCCAGCAGCTTGGTCAGTCCCCAAGAGACCCAGTACTTC. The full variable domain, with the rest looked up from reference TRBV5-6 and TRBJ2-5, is DAGVTQSPTHLIKTRGQQVTLRCSPKSGHDTVSWYQQALGQGPQFIFQYYEEEERQRGNFPDRFSGHQFPNYSSELNVNALLLGDSALYLCASSLVSPQETQYFGPGTRLLVL.

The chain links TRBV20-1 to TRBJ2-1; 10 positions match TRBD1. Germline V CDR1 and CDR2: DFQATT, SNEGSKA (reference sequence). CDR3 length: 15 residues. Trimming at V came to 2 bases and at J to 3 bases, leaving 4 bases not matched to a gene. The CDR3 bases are TGCAGTGCTAGAAAGGACAGGGGGGTCTACAATGAGCAGTTCTTC. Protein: CSARKDRGVYNEQFF.

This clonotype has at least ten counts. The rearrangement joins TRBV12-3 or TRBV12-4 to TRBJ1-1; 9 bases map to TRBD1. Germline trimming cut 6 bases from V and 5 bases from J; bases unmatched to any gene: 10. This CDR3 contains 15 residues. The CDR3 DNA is TGTGCCAGCAGCGAGACAGGGGGTAGGTCTACTGAAGCTTTCTTT. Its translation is CASSETGGRSTEAFF.

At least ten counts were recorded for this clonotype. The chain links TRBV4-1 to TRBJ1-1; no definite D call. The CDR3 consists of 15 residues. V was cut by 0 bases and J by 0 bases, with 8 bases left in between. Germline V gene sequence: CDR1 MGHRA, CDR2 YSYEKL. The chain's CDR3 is CASSQESSLNTEAFF. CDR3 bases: TGCGCCAGCAGCCAAGAATCCAGCCTGAACACTGAAGCTTTCTTT.

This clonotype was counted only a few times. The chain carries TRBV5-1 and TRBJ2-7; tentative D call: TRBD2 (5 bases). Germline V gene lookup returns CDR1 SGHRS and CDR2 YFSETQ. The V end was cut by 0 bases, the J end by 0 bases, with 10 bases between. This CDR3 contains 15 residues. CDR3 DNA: TGCGCCAGCAGCTTGGATCGGGAAATCTCCTACGAGCAGTACTTC. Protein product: CASSLDREISYEQYF.

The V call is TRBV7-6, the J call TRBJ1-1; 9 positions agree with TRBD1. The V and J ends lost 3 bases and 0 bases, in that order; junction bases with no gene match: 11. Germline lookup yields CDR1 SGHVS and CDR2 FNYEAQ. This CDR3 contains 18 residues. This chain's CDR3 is CASSFPRDRVFLNTEAFF. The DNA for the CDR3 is TGTGCCAGCAGCTTCCCTCGGGACAGGGTTTTTTTGAACACTGAAGCTTTCTTT. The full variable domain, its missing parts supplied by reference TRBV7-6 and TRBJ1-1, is GAGVSQSPRYKVTKRGQDVALRCDPISGHVSLYWYRQALGQGPEFLTYFNYEAQQDKSGLPNDRFSAERPEGSISTLTIQRTEQRDSAMYRCASSFPRDRVFLNTEAFFGQGTRLTVV.

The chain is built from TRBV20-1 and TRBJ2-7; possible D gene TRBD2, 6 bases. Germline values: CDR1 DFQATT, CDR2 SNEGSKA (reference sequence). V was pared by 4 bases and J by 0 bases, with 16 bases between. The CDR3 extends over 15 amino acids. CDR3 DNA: TGCAGTGCTATTGTCCCCACGGGGGACTCCTACGAGCAGTACTTC. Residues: CSAIVPTGDSYEQYF.